This TCR beta chain was sequenced for a study of radiotherapy plus CTLA-4 blockade in lung cancer. Germline V gene data show CDR1 as LGHNA and CDR2 as YNFKEQ. CDR3 length equals 15 residues. V lost 0 bases, J lost 5 bases, and 11 bases lay in between. With regard to this clone: Its antigen is undetermined.

This table comes from immunoSEQ multiplex PCR, and its TCRdb copy is limited to in-frame clones, with some not included. The sample records roughly 86,000 clones, 83% being singletons. Study-wide results and limits: Peripheral blood showed expansion of tumor-derived TCR clones after radiotherapy and ipilimumab. Increased serum interferon-beta after radiation also reportedly predicted response strongly.

Specimen: peripheral blood, collected from a patient treated with radiotherapy plus ipilimumab. The chain employs TRBV4-2 and TRBJ2-4; no definite D call. The clonotype comes from a human donor with non-small cell lung cancer who had stable disease on radiotherapy plus ipilimumab. The CDR3 nucleotides are TGTGCCAGCAGCCAAGATTTAACCACCCAAAACATTCAGTACTTC. Translated: CASSQDLTTQNIQYF.